The 5 T cell receptor beta chains reported below all come from one sample, sequenced in a study of T-cell reconstitution after alpha-beta-depleted transplantation in children. Construction of the TCRbeta library involved unique molecular identifiers. TCRdb reprocessed the PCR reads via MiXCR and lists one record per CDR3 protein. This sample yields roughly 350,000 distinct CDR3 sequences, of which about a sixth are seen a single time; around 38% belongs to the top ten. The source material was PBMCs, mostly from graft donor cells, sampled 360 days after TCRalphabeta/CD19-depleted stem cell transplant. Receptors were obtained from a male patient aged 2 to 9 who had a stem cell transplant for acute lymphoblastic leukemia, so the T cells may come from the graft donor.

Of note for this clonotype: One base away lies a much larger clone, so this may be a sequencing read error. V gene TRBV3-1 combines with J gene TRBJ2-1; D is perhaps TRBD2 (6 bases). The germline CDR1 and CDR2 sequences are LGHDT and YNNKEL (reference sequence). There are 15 residues in the CDR3. This CDR3 is CASSKEGTPYNEQFF. Written as DNA, the CDR3 is TGTGCCAGCAGCAAAGAAGGGACTCCCTACAATGAGCAGTTCTTC.

In its sample, this clonotype was seen a few times. The V and J genes are TRBV12-3 or TRBV12-4 and TRBJ1-1, with D perhaps TRBD1 (6 bases). V was clipped by 2 bases and J by 4 bases, with 11 bases between them. The CDR3 totals 14 residues. The CDR3 sequence is CASSLSRGITEAFF. CDR3 DNA sequence: TGTGCCAGCAGTTTATCCAGGGGTATCACTGAAGCTTTCTTT.

This sequence joins TRBV6-1 and TRBJ2-7; 7 nucleotides align to TRBD1. This CDR3 spans 13 amino acids. In germline, CDR1 is MNHNS, CDR2 SASEGT. J gave up 5 bases and V 2 bases, and 3 bases lay outside the gene matches. The CDR3 region is CASSEQQGNEQYF. Here the CDR3 DNA reads TGTGCCAGCAGTGAACAACAGGGGAACGAGCAGTACTTC.

This clonotype appeared a few times. This sequence joins TRBV5-6 and TRBJ2-1, with D possibly being TRBD1 (6 bases). V lost 0 bases to trimming and J lost 7 bases, with 11 bases between them. The CDR3 has 14 residues. CDR1 is SGHDT, CDR2 YYEEEE, per germline. In nucleotides, the CDR3 is TGTGCCAGCAGCTTGGATCAGGGGAAGAATGAGCAGTTCTTC. The encoded protein is CASSLDQGKNEQFF. The whole variable domain, remainder taken from reference TRBV5-6 and TRBJ2-1, is DAGVTQSPTHLIKTRGQQVTLRCSPKSGHDTVSWYQQALGQGPQFIFQYYEEEERQRGNFPDRFSGHQFPNYSSELNVNALLLGDSALYLCASSLDQGKNEQFFGPGTRLTVL.

This clonotype was seen more than once but under ten times. The chain combines TRBV29-1 with TRBJ2-1; 11 bases are shared with TRBD2. The germline V gene has CDR1 SQVTM and CDR2 ANQGSEA. This CDR3 spans 18 amino acids. With V trimmed by 1 base and J by 6 bases, 14 bases remained unmatched. CDR3 in DNA: TGCAGCGTTGAAGTCAAGGAGGGACTAGCGGTTATTTTCAATGAGCAGTTCTTC. This sequence encodes CSVEVKEGLAVIFNEQFF.